One and the same sample provided the 26 T cell receptor beta chains below, sequenced in a study of T cell changes during pregnancy in multiple sclerosis. Some clones are missing from TCRdb's copy, which holds only in-frame ones; the method was immunoSEQ multiplex PCR. The sample comprises 55,000 to 75,000 clones, 91% of which are singletons, and around 2.2% rests with the top ten. Source: peripheral blood, taken in the third trimester of pregnancy. These receptors were obtained from a female donor in good health, enrolled as a control in a pregnancy study.

The genes are TRBV7-6 and TRBJ2-1; D is possibly TRBD1 (6 bases). The CDR3 sequence is 16 residues long. The germline V gene has CDR1 SGHVS and CDR2 FNYEAQ. Trimming left V 7 bases short and J 5 bases short, with 21 bases between. Here the CDR3 DNA reads TGTGCCAGCACTTATATTCTAGCAGGGGCTAACAATGAGCAGTTCTTC. Its translation: CASTYILAGANNEQFF.

The genes are TRBV4-2 and TRBJ1-1; the D is unclear. The CDR3 loop spans 12 amino acids. Trimming removed 7 bases at V and 11 bases at J, with 17 bases between. Looked up from germline, CDR1 is LGHNA and CDR2 is YNFKEQ. CDR3 coding DNA: TGTGCCAGCATGGCGGTTCGGGGTAGCGCTTTCTTT. It translates to CASMAVRGSAFF.

The gene calls are TRBV2 and TRBJ1-5, with D possibly being TRBD1 (6 bases). V lost 8 bases to trimming and J lost 1 base, with 12 bases between them. The CDR3 is 14 amino acids. Germline loops: CDR1 SNHLY, CDR2 FYNNEI. The CDR3 region is CASQGFWSNQPQHF. CDR3 nucleotide sequence: TGTGCCAGCCAGGGGTTCTGGAGCAATCAGCCCCAGCATTTT.

The V call is TRBV9, the J call TRBJ2-3, with 10 bases fitting TRBD2. The length of the CDR3 is 17 residues. Unmatched junction bases numbered 8, after V lost 0 bases and J lost 4 bases. Per germline, CDR1 SGDLS and CDR2 YYNGEE. The CDR3 is CASSVDPSGSLSDTQYF. The CDR3 region has the DNA TGTGCCAGCAGCGTAGACCCTAGCGGGAGTCTATCAGATACGCAGTATTTT. Filled out from reference TRBV9 and TRBJ2-3, the complete variable domain reads DSGVTQTPKHLITATGQRVTLRCSPRSGDLSVYWYQQSLDQGLQFLIQYYNGEERAKGNILERFSAQQFPDLHSELNLSSLELGDSALYFCASSVDPSGSLSDTQYFGPGTRLTVL.

The V and J genes are TRBV28 and TRBJ1-5, with 8 bases matching TRBD1. This CDR3 has 14 residues. In germline, CDR1 is MDHEN, CDR2 SYDVKM. V was clipped by 3 bases and J by 10 bases; unmatched bases: 8. CDR3 region: CASSFDQGASPQHF. In DNA, the CDR3 is TGTGCCAGCAGTTTTGATCAGGGGGCTAGCCCCCAGCATTTT.

The chain couples TRBV7-2 to TRBJ2-1; a possible D gene is TRBD2 (7 bases). Germline CDR1 reads SGHTA; CDR2 reads FQGNSA. The V and J ends lost 0 bases and 8 bases respectively, with 14 bases between them. The CDR3 has 15 residues. CDR3 protein: CASSLAGLGGDEQFF. The CDR3 region has the DNA TGTGCCAGCAGCTTAGCTGGACTAGGGGGGGATGAGCAGTTCTTC.

This clone has just one count. CDR3 in DNA: TGTGCCAGCAGCCTTCAGGATGGCTACACCTTC. Residues: CASSLQDGYTF. This chain joins TRBV7-9 and TRBJ1-2; D not certain. The germline V and J ends were trimmed by 5 bases and 6 bases, with 7 bases remaining between them. The V gene's germline CDR1 is SEHNR and CDR2 FQNEAQ (reference sequence). The CDR3 length is 11 residues.

The chain recombines TRBV4-1 with TRBJ2-3; 7 bases line up with TRBD2. Trimming at V came to 1 base and at J to 3 bases, leaving 13 bases not matched to a gene. Germline V gives CDR1 MGHRA, CDR2 YSYEKL. The CDR3 runs to 18 residues. CDR3 sequence (DNA): TGCGCCAGCAGCCAAGTTGGGTATGGCGGGAGCGTTACAGATACGCAGTATTTT. Residues: CASSQVGYGGSVTDTQYF.

This clone was counted once. Here the CDR3 reads CASSPGRGVGTGELFF. As DNA, the CDR3 is TGCGCCAGCAGCCCCGGGAGGGGTGTTGGCACCGGGGAGCTGTTTTTT. This sequence joins TRBV5-1 and TRBJ2-2; 8 bases fit TRBD2. The V gene end was trimmed by 4 bases and the J gene end by 4 bases; junction bases not matched to a gene: 9. This CDR3 spans 16 amino acids. Per germline, CDR1 SGHRS and CDR2 YFSETQ.

The gene calls are TRBV18 and TRBJ1-1, with TRBD1 as a possible D gene (5 bases). CDR3 length: 14 amino acids. V lost 4 bases to trimming and J lost 3 bases, with 12 bases between them. Germline V gene sequence: CDR1 KGHSH, CDR2 LQKENI. CDR3 DNA: TGTGCCAGCTCACTACAGACAGACTACACTGAAGCTTTCTTT. The encoded protein is CASSLQTDYTEAFF.

The chain uses TRBV19 and TRBJ1-1, with D uncertain. The CDR3 is made up of 12 amino acids. Trimming removed 1 base from V and 4 bases from J, with 4 bases in between. Germline V CDR1 and CDR2: LNHDA, SQIVND (reference sequence). The CDR3 DNA reads as TGTGCCAGTAGTATAGGAGTCACTGAAGCTTTCTTT. Its protein is CASSIGVTEAFF.

The genes are TRBV6-1 and TRBJ1-1, with a tentative D call TRBD1 (5 bases). The germline V gene has CDR1 MNHNS and CDR2 SASEGT. This CDR3 has 14 amino acids. Trimming pared 7 bases from V and 4 bases from J, leaving 16 bases between. CDR3: CASTRGGVSTEAFF. DNA for the CDR3: TGTGCCAGCACCCGGGGGGGGGTCAGCACTGAAGCTTTCTTT.

The chain employs TRBV18 and TRBJ2-5, with 7 bases aligning to TRBD2. The germline gives CDR1 KGHSH, CDR2 LQKENI. The V and J ends lost 4 bases and 5 bases, in that order; junction bases with no gene match: 7. The CDR3 sequence is 14 residues long. As DNA, the CDR3 is TGTGCCAGCTCACAGACTGGGAGGGCCGAGACCCAGTACTTC. This sequence encodes CASSQTGRAETQYF.

The CDR3: CASSAGQGGEKLFF. In nucleotides, the CDR3 is TGTGCCAGCAGCGCCGGACAGGGGGGAGAAAAACTGTTTTTT. The J gene is TRBJ1-4, the V gene TRBV7-9, with TRBD1 matching over 10 bases. This CDR3 is built from 14 residues. With V trimmed by 5 bases and J by 8 bases, 5 bases remained unmatched. CDR1 and CDR2 from the germline V gene are SEHNR and FQNEAQ (reference sequence). The full variable domain, with the rest looked up from reference TRBV7-9 and TRBJ1-4, is DTGVSQNPRHKITKRGQNVTFRCDPISEHNRLYWYRQTLGQGPEFLTYFQNEAQLEKSRLLSDRFSAERPKGSFSTLEIQRTEQGDSAMYLCASSAGQGGEKLFFGSGTQLSVL.

The rearrangement joins TRBV19 to TRBJ1-5; maybe TRBD1 (6 bases). The CDR3 covers 13 residues. Trimming cost V 6 bases and J 4 bases, with 10 bases left between them. From germline, CDR1 is LNHDA and CDR2 SQIVND (reference sequence). The CDR3 region has the DNA TGTGCCAGTAGGGGACAAATTAATCAGCCCCAGCATTTT. Encoded protein: CASRGQINQPQHF.

This clone turned up a few times. V and J are TRBV27 and TRBJ1-6; D perhaps matches TRBD1 (6 bases). Germline CDR1 and CDR2: MNHEY and SMNVEV (reference sequence). The CDR3 consists of 14 residues. Between the trimmed V and J ends, which lost 7 bases and 10 bases, there was a span of 17 bases. The CDR3 reads CASNLGGQGSPLHF. Here the CDR3 DNA reads TGTGCCAGCAACCTGGGGGGGCAGGGGTCACCCCTCCACTTT.

The rearrangement joins TRBV19 to TRBJ2-1, with 13 bases aligning to TRBD2. Trimming removed 10 bases from V and 7 bases from J; junction bases left unmatched: 4. The CDR3 is made up of 13 amino acids. Germline V gene data show CDR1 as LNHDA and CDR2 as SQIVND (reference sequence). The CDR3 sequence: CATTGLAGNEQFF. For the CDR3, the DNA is TGTGCCACCACGGGACTAGCGGGAAATGAGCAGTTCTTC.

This rearrangement joins TRBV12-5 to TRBJ1-1, with D uncertain. This CDR3 has 12 residues. CDR1 is LGHNT and CDR2 is FRNRAP in the germline V gene. V shed 6 bases and J shed 1 base, with 6 bases lying between them. In DNA form, the CDR3 reads TGTGCTAGTGGCAGAGGGAACACTGAAGCTTTCTTT. Translation: CASGRGNTEAFF.

This chain uses TRBV10-2 with TRBJ2-7; possibly TRBD1 for D (6 bases). The V end lost 2 bases, the J end lost 7 bases, and 18 bases lay between the germline ends. The CDR3 loop spans 15 amino acids. Germline V gene lookup returns CDR1 WSHSY and CDR2 SAAADI. CDR3 nucleotides: TGCGCCAGCAGTGAGACCCGACAGGTCCCGCGGGAGCAGTACTTC. Its translation is CASSETRQVPREQYF.

This clone was seen once. V and J are TRBV19 and TRBJ1-1, with a tentative D call TRBD1 (5 bases). V was cut by 2 bases and J by 5 bases, with 15 bases left in between. The CDR3 has 15 residues. CDR1 is LNHDA and CDR2 is SQIVND in the germline V gene (reference sequence). The CDR3 here is CASSIMWNPGTEAFF. The CDR3, as DNA: TGTGCCAGTAGTATAATGTGGAACCCAGGGACTGAAGCTTTCTTT.

The J gene is TRBJ2-7, the V gene TRBV2; 8 bases align to TRBD2. V shed 2 bases, J shed 4 bases, and the junction held 4 bases outside the gene matches. This CDR3 has 14 amino acids. Germline CDR1 and CDR2: SNHLY and FYNNEI. The CDR3 nucleotides read TGTGCCAGCAGTGAACGGGGGGGTCTATACGAGCAGTACTTC. Its protein product is CASSERGGLYEQYF.

The chain employs TRBV7-2 and TRBJ2-7, with D uncertain. CDR1 is SGHTA and CDR2 is FQGNSA in the germline V gene. Trimming pared 4 bases from V and 2 bases from J, leaving 3 bases between. CDR3 size: 11 residues. CDR3 nucleotides: TGTGCCAGCAGCTCCGCCTACGAGCAGTACTTC. It is translated as CASSSAYEQYF.

The chain is built from TRBV7-9 and TRBJ1-3; no clear D gene. Germline CDR1 SEHNR, CDR2 FQNEAQ (reference sequence). The length of the CDR3 is 16 residues. V was pared by 2 bases and J by 0 bases, with 11 bases between. The CDR3 sequence is CASSLKTRNSGNTIYF. CDR3 bases: TGTGCCAGCAGCTTAAAGACGCGGAACTCTGGAAACACCATATATTTT.

V usage is TRBV6-5 and J usage is TRBJ2-7; D may be TRBD1 (6 bases). The CDR3 sequence is 15 residues long. Per germline, CDR1 MNHEY and CDR2 SVGAGI. V lost 0 bases and J lost 3, with 12 bases in between. This chain's CDR3 is CASSYSGTQIYEQYF. The CDR3 DNA is TGTGCCAGCAGTTACTCGGGGACACAGATCTACGAGCAGTACTTC.

In DNA form, the CDR3 reads TGCGCCAGCAGCTTGGCTTTGGCGGAGAGCACAGATACGCAGTATTTT. Amino acids: CASSLALAESTDTQYF. The chain uses TRBV5-1 and TRBJ2-3; no reliable D call. CDR1 is SGHRS, CDR2 YFSETQ, per germline. The length of the CDR3 is 16 residues. Trimming stripped 0 bases from V and 0 bases from J, with 11 bases between.

The gene calls are TRBV6-1 and TRBJ1-4; 10 nucleotides align to TRBD1. The J segment lost 6 bases and the V segment lost 4 bases, leaving 5 bases of the junction unmatched. CDR1 is MNHNS, CDR2 SASEGT, per germline. The CDR3 has 15 amino acids. CDR3 DNA sequence: TGTGCCAGCAGTGGGGGACAGGGGTTCTATGAAAAACTGTTTTTT. This codes for CASSGGQGFYEKLFF.